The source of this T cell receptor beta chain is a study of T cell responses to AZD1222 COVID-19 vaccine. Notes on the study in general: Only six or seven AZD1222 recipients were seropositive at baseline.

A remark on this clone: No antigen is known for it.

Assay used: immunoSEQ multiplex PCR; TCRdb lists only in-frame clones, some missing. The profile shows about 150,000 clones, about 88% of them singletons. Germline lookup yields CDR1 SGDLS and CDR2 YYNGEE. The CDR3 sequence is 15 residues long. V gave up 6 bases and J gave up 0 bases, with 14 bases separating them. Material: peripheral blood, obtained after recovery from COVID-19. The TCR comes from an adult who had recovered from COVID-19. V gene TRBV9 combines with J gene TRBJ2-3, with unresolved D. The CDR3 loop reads CASTPPATSTDTQYF. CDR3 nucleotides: TGTGCCAGCACCCCTCCGGCTACTAGCACAGATACGCAGTATTTT.